The 7 T cell receptor beta chains below were found in one sample sequenced in a study of shared clonotypes between healthy human individuals. TCRdb's copy holds only in-frame clones and misses some; the assay was immunoSEQ multiplex PCR. In the table there are around 1.9 million clones, 85% to 95% of which are singletons. Naive CD8 cells comprised CD45RO-negative, CCR7-positively selected cells, excluding terminally differentiated effector memory CD45RA+ cells. Sequenced sample: naive CD8+ T cells from PBMCs. These receptors originate from a young man in good health. Some clones in this sample may be carry-over from other donors' samples.

This clone has a single count. V usage is TRBV6-5 and J usage is TRBJ2-5, with a tentative D call TRBD1 (5 bases). Trimming left V 6 bases short and J 4 bases short, with 12 bases between. This CDR3 region has 13 residues. Germline CDR1 and CDR2: MNHEY and SVGAGI. Here the CDR3 reads CASRGRNSETQYF. The CDR3 DNA sequence: TGTGCCAGCAGGGGGCGGAACTCAGAGACCCAGTACTTC.

V is TRBV7-3 and J is TRBJ2-2, with TRBD1 identical over 9 bases. Unmatched junction bases numbered 14, after V lost 2 bases and J lost 7 bases. This CDR3 comprises 18 residues. From germline, CDR1 is SGHTA and CDR2 FQGTGA. The CDR3 region is CASSLGGTGYEFGGELFF. DNA of the CDR3: TGTGCCAGCAGCTTAGGTGGGACAGGGTACGAGTTTGGCGGGGAGCTGTTTTTT.

This sequence joins TRBV19 and TRBJ2-7, with D unresolved. Between the trimmed V and J ends, which lost 5 bases and 5 bases, there was a span of 13 bases. CDR1 is LNHDA and CDR2 is SQIVND in the germline V gene (reference sequence). The CDR3 has 13 residues. The CDR3 loop is CASSPYFDHEQYF. As DNA, the CDR3 is TGTGCCAGTAGTCCCTACTTCGACCACGAGCAGTACTTC.

CDR3 DNA: TGTGCCAGCAGCGTCACACCAGGGACAGCACAGAACACTGAAGCTTTCTTT. Translated: CASSVTPGTAQNTEAFF. V and J are TRBV9 and TRBJ1-1, with 7 positions matching TRBD1. Germline assignment: CDR1 SGDLS and CDR2 YYNGEE. CDR3 size: 17 residues. The junction had 11 bases not matched to a gene; V was cut back by 2 bases and J by 1 base.

The chain links TRBV5-1 to TRBJ2-1; tentatively, D is TRBD1 or TRBD2 (5 bases each). CDR3 length: 16 residues. V was clipped by 1 base and J by 0 bases, with 11 bases between them. Per germline, CDR1 SGHRS and CDR2 YFSETQ. DNA for the CDR3: TGCGCCAGCAGCTTGAGATGGGGGAGCTCCTACAATGAGCAGTTCTTC. Translated: CASSLRWGSSYNEQFF.

CDR3 sequence (DNA): TGTGCCAGCAGCTTGGCAGGGGATGGAAACACCATATATTTT. Translated: CASSLAGDGNTIYF. The chain couples TRBV13 to TRBJ1-3; D possibly corresponds to TRBD1 (6 bases). Trimming stripped 3 bases from V and 3 bases from J, with 9 bases between. CDR1 is PRHDT, CDR2 FYEKMQ, per germline (reference sequence). This CDR3 is built from 14 residues.

The V gene is TRBV30, the J gene TRBJ1-2; tentative D call: TRBD1 (5 bases). This CDR3 contains 14 residues. Looked up from germline, CDR1 is GTSNPN and CDR2 is SVGIG (reference sequence). Trimming took 1 base from V and 5 from J, leaving 14 bases between them. CDR3 in DNA: TGTGCCTGGAGTGGTTTGGAGGGGAGTTATGGCTACACCTTC. Protein product: CAWSGLEGSYGYTF.